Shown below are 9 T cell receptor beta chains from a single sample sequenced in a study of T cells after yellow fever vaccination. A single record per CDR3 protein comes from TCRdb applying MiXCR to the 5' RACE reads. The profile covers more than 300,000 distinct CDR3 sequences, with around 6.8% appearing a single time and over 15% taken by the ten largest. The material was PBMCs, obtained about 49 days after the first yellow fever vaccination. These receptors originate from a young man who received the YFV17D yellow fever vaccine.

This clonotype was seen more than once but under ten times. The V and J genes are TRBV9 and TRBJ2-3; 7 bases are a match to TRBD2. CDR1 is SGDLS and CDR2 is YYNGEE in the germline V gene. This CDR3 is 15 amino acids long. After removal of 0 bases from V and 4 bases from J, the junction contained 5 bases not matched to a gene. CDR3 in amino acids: CASSVERTSADTQYF. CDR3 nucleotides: TGTGCCAGCAGCGTAGAAAGGACTAGTGCAGATACGCAGTATTTT.

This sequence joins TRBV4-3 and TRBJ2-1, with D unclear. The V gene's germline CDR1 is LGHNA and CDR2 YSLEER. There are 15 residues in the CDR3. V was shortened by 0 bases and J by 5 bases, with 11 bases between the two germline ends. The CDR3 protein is CASSQDLLVDNEQFF. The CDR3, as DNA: TGCGCCAGCAGCCAAGATCTTTTGGTCGACAATGAGCAGTTCTTC.

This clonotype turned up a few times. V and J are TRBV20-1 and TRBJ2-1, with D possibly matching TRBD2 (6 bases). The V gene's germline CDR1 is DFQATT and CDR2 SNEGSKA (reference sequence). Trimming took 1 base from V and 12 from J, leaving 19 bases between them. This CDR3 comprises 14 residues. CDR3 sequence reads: CSARGRDSTPVQFF. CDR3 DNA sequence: TGCAGTGCTAGAGGGCGGGACTCCACGCCCGTGCAGTTCTTC.

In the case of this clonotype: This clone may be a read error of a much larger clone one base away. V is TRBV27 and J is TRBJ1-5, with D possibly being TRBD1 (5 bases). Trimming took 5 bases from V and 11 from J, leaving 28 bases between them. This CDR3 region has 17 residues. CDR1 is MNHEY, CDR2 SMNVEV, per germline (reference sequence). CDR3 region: CASSPMGLLRQDVAQHF. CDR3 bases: TGTGCCAGCAGTCCTATGGGGCTCTTGCGGCAGGACGTGGCCCAGCATTTT.

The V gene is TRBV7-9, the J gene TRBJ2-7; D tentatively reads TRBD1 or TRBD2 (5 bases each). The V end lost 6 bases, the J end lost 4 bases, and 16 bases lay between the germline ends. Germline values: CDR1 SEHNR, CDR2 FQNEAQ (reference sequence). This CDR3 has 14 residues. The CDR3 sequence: CASSPRDRGYEQYV. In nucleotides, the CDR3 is TGTGCCAGCAGTCCTCGGGACCGCGGTTACGAGCAGTACGTC.

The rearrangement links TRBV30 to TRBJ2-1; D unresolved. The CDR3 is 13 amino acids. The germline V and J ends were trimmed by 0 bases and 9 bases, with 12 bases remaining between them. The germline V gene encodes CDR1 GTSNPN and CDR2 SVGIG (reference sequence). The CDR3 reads CAWSVGWAPEQFF. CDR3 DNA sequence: TGTGCCTGGAGTGTAGGGTGGGCCCCTGAGCAGTTCTTC.

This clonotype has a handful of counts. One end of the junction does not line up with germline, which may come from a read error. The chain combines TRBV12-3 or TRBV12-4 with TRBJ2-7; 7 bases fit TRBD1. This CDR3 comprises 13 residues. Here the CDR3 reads CASSFSNRDSRIF. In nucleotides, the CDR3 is TGTGCCAGCAGTTTCTCCAACCGGGACAGCCGTATCTTC.

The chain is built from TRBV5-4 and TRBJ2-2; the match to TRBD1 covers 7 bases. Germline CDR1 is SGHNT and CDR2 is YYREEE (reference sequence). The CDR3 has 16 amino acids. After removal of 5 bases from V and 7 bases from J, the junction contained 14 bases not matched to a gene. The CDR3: CASSPTGAADVGELFF. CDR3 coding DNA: TGTGCCAGCAGTCCCACAGGGGCCGCCGATGTCGGGGAGCTGTTTTTT.

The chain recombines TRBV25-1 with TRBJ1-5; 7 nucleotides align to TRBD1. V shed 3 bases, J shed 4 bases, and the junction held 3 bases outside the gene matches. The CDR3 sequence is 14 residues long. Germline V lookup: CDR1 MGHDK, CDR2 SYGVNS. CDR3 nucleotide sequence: TGTGCCAGCAGTGACTCAGGGGGGAATCAGCCCCAGCATTTT. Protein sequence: CASSDSGGNQPQHF.